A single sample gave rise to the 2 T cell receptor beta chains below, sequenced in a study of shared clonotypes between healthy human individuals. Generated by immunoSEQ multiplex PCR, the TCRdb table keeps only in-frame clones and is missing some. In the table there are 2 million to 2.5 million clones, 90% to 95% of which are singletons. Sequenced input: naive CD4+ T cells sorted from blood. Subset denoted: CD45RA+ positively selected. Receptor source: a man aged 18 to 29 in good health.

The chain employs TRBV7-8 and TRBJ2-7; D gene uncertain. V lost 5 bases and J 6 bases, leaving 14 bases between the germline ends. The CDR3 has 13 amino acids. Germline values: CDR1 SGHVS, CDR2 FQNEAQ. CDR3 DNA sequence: TGTGCCAGCAGCCAAGGGCCACGGGCCGAGCAGTACTTC. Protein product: CASSQGPRAEQYF.

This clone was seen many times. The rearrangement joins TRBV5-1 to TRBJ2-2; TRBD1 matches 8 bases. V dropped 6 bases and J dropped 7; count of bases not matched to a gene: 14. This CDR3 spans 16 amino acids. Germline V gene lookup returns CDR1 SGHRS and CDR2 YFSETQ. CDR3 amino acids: CASTFGDRGSHGELFF. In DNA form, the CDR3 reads TGCGCCAGCACGTTCGGCGACAGGGGTTCCCACGGGGAGCTGTTTTTT.